The present T cell receptor (beta chain) was sequenced within a study of CD8+CD57+ T cells in acquired aplastic anemia. This clonotype appeared many times. Investigators profiled TCR beta VDJ and CDR3 from genomic DNA template. Via MiXCR, TCRdb re-called the reads, giving one row per CDR3 protein. The sample consists of about 210,000 distinct CDR3 sequences, roughly 33% of them appearing once. There are 13 residues in the CDR3. Germline assignment: CDR1 MNHEY and CDR2 SMNVEV (reference sequence). V shed 3 bases and J shed 7 bases, with 12 bases lying between them. Sequenced sample: sorted CD4+, CD8+, or CD8+CD57+ T cells (not recorded which) from PBMCs. The J gene is TRBJ1-2, the V gene TRBV27, with D maybe TRBD1 (5 bases). This TCR derives from a human donor in good health, serving as a control. CDR3 loop: CASSFQGVGGYTF. The CDR3 DNA reads TGTGCCAGCAGTTTCCAGGGCGTAGGTGGCTACACCTTC.